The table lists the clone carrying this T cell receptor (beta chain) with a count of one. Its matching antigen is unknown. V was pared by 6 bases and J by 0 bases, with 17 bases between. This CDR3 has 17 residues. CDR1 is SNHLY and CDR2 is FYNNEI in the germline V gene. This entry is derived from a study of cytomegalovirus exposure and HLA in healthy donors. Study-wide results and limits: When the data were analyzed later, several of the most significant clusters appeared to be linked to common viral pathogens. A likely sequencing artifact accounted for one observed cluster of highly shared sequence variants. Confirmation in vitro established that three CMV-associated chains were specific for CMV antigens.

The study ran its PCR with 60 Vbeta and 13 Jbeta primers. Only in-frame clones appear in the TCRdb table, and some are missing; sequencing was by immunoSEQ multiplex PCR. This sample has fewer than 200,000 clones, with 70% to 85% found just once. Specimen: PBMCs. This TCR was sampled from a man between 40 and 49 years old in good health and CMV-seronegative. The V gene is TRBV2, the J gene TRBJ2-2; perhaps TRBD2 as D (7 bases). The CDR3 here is CASSPGGGGSNTGELFF. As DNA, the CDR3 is TGTGCCAGCAGCCCGGGGGGCGGGGGCTCGAACACCGGGGAGCTGTTTTTT. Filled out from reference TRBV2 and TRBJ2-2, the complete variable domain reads EPEVTQTPSHQVTQMGQEVILRCVPISNHLYFYWYRQILGQKVEFLVSFYNNEISEKSEIFDDQFSVERPDGSNFTLKIRSTKLEDSAMYFCASSPGGGGSNTGELFFGEGSRLTVL.